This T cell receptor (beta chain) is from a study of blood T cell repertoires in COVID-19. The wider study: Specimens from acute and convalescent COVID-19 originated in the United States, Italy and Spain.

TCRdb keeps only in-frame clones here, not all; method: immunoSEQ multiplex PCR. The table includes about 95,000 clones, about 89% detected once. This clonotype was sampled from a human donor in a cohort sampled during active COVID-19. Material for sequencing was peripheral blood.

The DNA of the CDR3 is TGTGCCAGCAGTTCCGCTCAGACAGGGTGGAGGACTGAAGCTTTCTTT. Translating it yields CASSSAQTGWRTEAFF. This chain uses TRBV6-2 or TRBV6-3 with TRBJ1-1, with 7 bases identical to TRBD1. The CDR3 is made up of 16 amino acids. Germline V gene lookup returns CDR1 MNHEY and CDR2 SVGEGT. The junction had 13 bases not matched to a gene; V was cut back by 4 bases and J by 5 bases.